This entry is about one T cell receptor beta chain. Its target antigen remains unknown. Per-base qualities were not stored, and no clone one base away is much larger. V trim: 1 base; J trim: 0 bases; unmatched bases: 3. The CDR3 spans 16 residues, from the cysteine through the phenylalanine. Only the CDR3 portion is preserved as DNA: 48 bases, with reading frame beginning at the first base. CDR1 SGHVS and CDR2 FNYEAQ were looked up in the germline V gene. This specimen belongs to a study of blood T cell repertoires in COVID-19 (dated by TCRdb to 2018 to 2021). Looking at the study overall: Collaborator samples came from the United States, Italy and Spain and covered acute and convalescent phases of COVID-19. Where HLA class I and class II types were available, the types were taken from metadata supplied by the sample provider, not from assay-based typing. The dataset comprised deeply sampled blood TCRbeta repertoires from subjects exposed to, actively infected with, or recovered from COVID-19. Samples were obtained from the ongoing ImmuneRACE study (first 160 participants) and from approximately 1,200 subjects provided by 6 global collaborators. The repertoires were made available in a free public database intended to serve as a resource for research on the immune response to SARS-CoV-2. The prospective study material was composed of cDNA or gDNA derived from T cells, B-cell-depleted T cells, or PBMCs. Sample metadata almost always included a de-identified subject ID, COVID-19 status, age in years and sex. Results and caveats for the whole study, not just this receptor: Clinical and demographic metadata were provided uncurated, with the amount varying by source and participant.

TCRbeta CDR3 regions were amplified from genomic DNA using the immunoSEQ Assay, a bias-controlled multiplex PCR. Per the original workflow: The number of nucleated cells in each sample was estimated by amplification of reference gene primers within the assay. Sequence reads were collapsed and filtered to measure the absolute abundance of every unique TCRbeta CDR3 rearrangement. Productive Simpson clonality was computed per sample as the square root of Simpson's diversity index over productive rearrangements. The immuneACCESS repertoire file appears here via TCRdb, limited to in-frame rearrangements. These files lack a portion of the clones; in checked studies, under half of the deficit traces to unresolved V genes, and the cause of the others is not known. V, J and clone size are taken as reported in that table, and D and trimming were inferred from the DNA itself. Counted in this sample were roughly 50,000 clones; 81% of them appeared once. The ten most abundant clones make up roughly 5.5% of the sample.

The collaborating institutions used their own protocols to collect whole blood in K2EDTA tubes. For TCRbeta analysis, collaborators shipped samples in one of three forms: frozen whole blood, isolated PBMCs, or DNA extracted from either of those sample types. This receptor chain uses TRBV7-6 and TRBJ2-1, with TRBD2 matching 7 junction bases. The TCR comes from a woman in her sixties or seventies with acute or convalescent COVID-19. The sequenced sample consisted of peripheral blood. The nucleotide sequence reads TGTGCCAGCAGCTTAGGGCGGGGGAGCTCCTACAATGAGCAGTTCTTC. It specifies CASSLGRGSSYNEQFF.